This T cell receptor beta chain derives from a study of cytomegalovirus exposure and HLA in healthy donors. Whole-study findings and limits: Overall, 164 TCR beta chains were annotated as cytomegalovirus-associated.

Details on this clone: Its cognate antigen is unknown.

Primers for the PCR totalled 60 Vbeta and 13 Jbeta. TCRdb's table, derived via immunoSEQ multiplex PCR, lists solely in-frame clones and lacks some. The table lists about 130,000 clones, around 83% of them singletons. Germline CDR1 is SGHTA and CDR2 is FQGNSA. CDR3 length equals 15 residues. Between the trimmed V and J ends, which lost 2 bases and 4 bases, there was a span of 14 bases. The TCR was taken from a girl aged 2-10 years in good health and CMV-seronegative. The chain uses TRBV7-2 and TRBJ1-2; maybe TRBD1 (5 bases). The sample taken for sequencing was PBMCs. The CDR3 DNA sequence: TGTGCCAGCAGCTTATTTGGTTCAGGGCCCTATGGCTACACCTTC. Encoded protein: CASSLFGSGPYGYTF. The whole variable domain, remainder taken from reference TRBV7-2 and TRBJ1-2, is GAGVSQSPSNKVTEKGKDVELRCDPISGHTALYWYRQSLGQGLEFLIYFQGNSAPDKSGLPSDRFSAERTGGSVSTLTIQRTQQEDSAVYLCASSLFGSGPYGYTFGSGTRLTVV.